The T cell receptor beta chain under discussion was sequenced for a study of spatial heterogeneity in lung cancer. TCRdb re-analysed the 5' RACE reads in MiXCR, keeping a single row per CDR3 protein. The sample holds 30,000 to 40,000 distinct CDR3 sequences, around 5% seen once. Time point defined: sample taken at primary tumor resection. Whole RNA, isolated from tumor, nontumor lung or frozen PBMC, was sequenced without prior sorting. Ten or more counts support this clonotype. Between the trimmed V and J ends, which lost 1 base and 10 bases, there was a span of 11 bases. Germline V CDR1 and CDR2: SGHAT, FQNNGV. This CDR3 comprises 13 residues.

The sequencing here drew on PBMCs, taken at surgery. The receptor's source is a female donor with early-stage non-small cell lung cancer. This chain links TRBV11-2 with TRBJ2-1; TRBD2 might be the D (5 bases). For the CDR3, the DNA is TGTGCCAGCAGCTTAGTAGCGCTCCGGGAGCAGTTCTTC. Protein: CASSLVALREQFF.